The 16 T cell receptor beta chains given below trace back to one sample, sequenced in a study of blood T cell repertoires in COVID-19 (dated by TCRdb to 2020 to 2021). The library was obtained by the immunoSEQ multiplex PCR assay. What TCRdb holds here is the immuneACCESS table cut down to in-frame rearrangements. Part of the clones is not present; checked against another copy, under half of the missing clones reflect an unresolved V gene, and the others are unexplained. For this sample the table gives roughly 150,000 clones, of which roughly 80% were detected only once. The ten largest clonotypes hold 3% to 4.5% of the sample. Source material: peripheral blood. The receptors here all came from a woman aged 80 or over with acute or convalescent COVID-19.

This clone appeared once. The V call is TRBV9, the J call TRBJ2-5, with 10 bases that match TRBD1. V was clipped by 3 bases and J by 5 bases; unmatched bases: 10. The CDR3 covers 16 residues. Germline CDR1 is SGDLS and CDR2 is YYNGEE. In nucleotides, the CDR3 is TGTGCCAGCAGCGCCTCCCCACGGACAGGGGGTGAGACCCAGTACTTC. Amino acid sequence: CASSASPRTGGETQYF.

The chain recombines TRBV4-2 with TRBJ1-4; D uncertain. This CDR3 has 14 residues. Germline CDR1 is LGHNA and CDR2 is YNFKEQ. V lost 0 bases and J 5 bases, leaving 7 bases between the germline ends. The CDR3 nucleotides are TGTGCCAGCAGCCAAGATTGGCAGAATGAAAAACTGTTTTTT. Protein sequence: CASSQDWQNEKLFF.

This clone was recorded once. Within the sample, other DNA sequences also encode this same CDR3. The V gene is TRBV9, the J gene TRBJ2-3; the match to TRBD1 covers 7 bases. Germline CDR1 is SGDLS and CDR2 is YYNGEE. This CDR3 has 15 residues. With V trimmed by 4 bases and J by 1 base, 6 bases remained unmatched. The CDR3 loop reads CASSPRGTGTDTQYF. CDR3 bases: TGTGCCAGCAGCCCTCGTGGGACAGGCACAGATACGCAGTATTTT.

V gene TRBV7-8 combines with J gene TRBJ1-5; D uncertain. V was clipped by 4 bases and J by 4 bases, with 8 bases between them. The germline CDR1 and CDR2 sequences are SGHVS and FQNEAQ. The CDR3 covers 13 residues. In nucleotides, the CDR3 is TGTGCCAGCAGCTCCCTAGGAAATCAGCCCCAGCATTTT. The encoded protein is CASSSLGNQPQHF.

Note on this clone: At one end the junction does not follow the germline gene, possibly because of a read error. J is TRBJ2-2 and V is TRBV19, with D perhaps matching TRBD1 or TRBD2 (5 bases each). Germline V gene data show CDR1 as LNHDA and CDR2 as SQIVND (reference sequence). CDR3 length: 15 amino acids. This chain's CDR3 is CASRIEGQNTGELFF. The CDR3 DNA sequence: TGTGCCAGTAGAATAGAGGGGCAGAACACCGGGGAGCTGTTTTTT.

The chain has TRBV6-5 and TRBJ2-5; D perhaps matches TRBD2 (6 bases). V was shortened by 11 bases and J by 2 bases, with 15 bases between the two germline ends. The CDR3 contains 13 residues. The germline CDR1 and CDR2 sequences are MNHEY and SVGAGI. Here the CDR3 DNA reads TGTGCCGCGGGGCCTCCAGGACAAGAGACCCAGTACTTC. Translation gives CAAGPPGQETQYF.

The CDR3 here is CASSQDYQYGYEKLFF. DNA for the CDR3: TGTGCCAGCAGCCAAGATTATCAATATGGCTATGAAAAACTGTTTTTT. The chain links TRBV3-1 (or the pseudogene TRBV3-2) to TRBJ1-4; D call uncertain. V shed 0 bases and J shed 6 bases, with 14 bases lying between them. The germline V gene encodes CDR1 LGHDT and CDR2 YNNKEL (reference sequence). This CDR3 region has 16 residues.

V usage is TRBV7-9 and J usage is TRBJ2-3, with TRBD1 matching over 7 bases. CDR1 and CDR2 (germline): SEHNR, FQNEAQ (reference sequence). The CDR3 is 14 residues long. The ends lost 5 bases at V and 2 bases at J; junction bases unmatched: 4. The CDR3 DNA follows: TGTGCCAGCAGCCCAGGGACAGTCACAGATACGCAGTATTTT. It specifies CASSPGTVTDTQYF.

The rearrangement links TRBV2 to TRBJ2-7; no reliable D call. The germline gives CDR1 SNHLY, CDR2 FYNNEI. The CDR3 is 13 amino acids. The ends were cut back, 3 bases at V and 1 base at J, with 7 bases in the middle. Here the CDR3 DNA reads TGTGCCAGCAGTGATGGCAGATCCTACGAGCAGTACTTC. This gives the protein CASSDGRSYEQYF.

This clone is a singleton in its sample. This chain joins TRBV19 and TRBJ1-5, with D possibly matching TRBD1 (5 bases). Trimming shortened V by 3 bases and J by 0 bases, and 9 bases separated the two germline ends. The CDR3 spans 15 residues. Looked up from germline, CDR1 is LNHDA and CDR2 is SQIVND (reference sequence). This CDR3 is CASSMTDYSNQPQHF. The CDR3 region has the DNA TGTGCCAGTAGTATGACAGATTATAGCAATCAGCCCCAGCATTTT.

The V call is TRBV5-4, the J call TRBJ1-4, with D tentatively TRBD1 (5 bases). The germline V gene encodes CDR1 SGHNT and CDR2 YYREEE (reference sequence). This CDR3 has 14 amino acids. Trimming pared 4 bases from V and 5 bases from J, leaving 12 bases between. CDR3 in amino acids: CASSTGTENEKLFF. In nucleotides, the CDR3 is TGTGCCAGCAGCACCGGGACTGAGAATGAAAAACTGTTTTTT.

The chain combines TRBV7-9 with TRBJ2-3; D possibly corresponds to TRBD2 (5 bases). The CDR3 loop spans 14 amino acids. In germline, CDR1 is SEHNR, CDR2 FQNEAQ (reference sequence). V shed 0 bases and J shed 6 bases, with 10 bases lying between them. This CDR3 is CASSLAGVWDTQYF. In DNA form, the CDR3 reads TGTGCCAGCAGCTTAGCGGGAGTCTGGGATACGCAGTATTTT.

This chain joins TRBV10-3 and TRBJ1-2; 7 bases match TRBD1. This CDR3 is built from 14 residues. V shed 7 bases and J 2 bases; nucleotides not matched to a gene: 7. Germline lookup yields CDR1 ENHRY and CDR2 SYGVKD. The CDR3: CAITRGTENYGYTF. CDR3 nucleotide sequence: TGTGCCATCACCAGGGGGACCGAGAACTATGGCTACACCTTC.

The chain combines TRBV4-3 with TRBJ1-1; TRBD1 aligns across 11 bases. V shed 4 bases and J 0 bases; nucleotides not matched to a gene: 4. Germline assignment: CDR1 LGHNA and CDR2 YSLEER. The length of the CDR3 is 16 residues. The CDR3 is CASSPGQGELNTEAFF. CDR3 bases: TGCGCCAGCAGCCCGGGACAGGGGGAATTGAACACTGAAGCTTTCTTT.

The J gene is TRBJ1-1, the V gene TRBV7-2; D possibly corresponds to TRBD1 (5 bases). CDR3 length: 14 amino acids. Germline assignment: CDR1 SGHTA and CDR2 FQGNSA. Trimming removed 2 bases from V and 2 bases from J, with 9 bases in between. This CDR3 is CASSLSDRNTEAFF. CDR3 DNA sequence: TGTGCCAGCAGCTTATCCGACAGAAACACTGAAGCTTTCTTT.

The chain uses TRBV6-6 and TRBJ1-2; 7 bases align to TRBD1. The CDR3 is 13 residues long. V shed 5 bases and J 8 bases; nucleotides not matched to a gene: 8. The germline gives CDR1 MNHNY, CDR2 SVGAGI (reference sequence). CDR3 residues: CASSDDRVQGYTF. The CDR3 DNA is TGTGCCAGCAGTGACGACAGGGTCCAAGGCTACACCTTC.